These 9 T cell receptor beta chains came from one sample sequenced in a study of PD-1 and CTLA-4 blockade in melanoma. Assay: immunoSEQ multiplex PCR; the TCRdb copy retains only in-frame clones and omits some. The sample records more than 9,000 clones, 75% to 85% being singletons. Sequencing was performed on CD8+ T cells from peripheral blood, taken from a patient given anti-PD-1 treatment. These TCRs come from a human donor with melanoma.

This clone was observed a handful of times. V usage is TRBV6-4 and J usage is TRBJ1-1, with D perhaps matching TRBD1 (6 bases). Germline V lookup: CDR1 MRHNA, CDR2 SNTAGT. The CDR3 length is 13 residues. The V and J ends lost 3 bases and 1 base respectively, with 6 bases between them. For the CDR3, the DNA is TGTGCCAGCAGTGAACAGGGGAACACTGAAGCTTTCTTT. As protein: CASSEQGNTEAFF.

J is TRBJ1-1 and V is TRBV7-2; tentatively, D is TRBD1 (5 bases). V lost 5 bases and J 1 base, leaving 14 bases between the germline ends. CDR3 length equals 15 residues. Germline CDR1 reads SGHTA; CDR2 reads FQGNSA. The CDR3 loop reads CASSPGRAGNTEAFF. CDR3 bases: TGTGCCAGCAGCCCGGGCAGGGCAGGGAACACTGAAGCTTTCTTT.

The CDR3 here is CASSLGRLAGHEQFF. The CDR3 DNA is TGTGCCAGCAGCTTGGGGCGACTAGCGGGACATGAGCAGTTCTTC. The genes are TRBV7-9 and TRBJ2-1; TRBD2 agrees at 11 bases. The germline V gene encodes CDR1 SEHNR and CDR2 FQNEAQ (reference sequence). V lost 3 bases, J lost 8 bases, and 6 bases stayed unmatched. The CDR3 loop spans 15 amino acids.

V and J are TRBV29-1 and TRBJ2-2, with D tentatively TRBD1 (6 bases). Germline assignment: CDR1 SQVTM and CDR2 ANQGSEA. The CDR3 extends over 11 amino acids. Trimming stripped 5 bases from V and 7 bases from J, with 8 bases between. This chain's CDR3 is CSVIRGGELFF. The DNA of the CDR3 is TGCAGCGTTATCAGGGGCGGGGAGCTGTTTTTT.

The gene calls are TRBV6-2 or TRBV6-3 and TRBJ2-7, with D unresolved. V dropped 5 bases and J dropped 7 bases, with 21 bases sitting between them. Germline CDR1 and CDR2: MNHEY and SVGEGT. This CDR3 is 15 amino acids long. The chain's CDR3 is CASSPSSYGLREQYF. DNA of the CDR3: TGTGCCAGCAGTCCAAGTTCATACGGTCTACGGGAGCAGTACTTC.

The CDR3 spells CASNGQGATGELFF. CDR3 nucleotides: TGTGCCAGCAACGGCCAGGGGGCGACCGGGGAGCTGTTTTTT. The chain is built from TRBV7-9 and TRBJ2-2; 8 bases line up with TRBD1. This CDR3 has 14 amino acids. Germline assignment: CDR1 SEHNR and CDR2 FQNEAQ (reference sequence). The V gene end was trimmed by 7 bases and the J gene end by 5 bases; junction bases not matched to a gene: 6.

The V call is TRBV7-9, the J call TRBJ1-3; 9 bases line up with TRBD1. The germline CDR1 and CDR2 sequences are SEHNR and FQNEAQ (reference sequence). The J segment lost 0 bases and the V segment lost 4 bases, leaving 4 bases of the junction unmatched. There are 16 residues in the CDR3. The CDR3 reads CASSSGTGPSGNTIYF. CDR3 DNA: TGTGCCAGCAGCTCCGGGACAGGGCCCTCTGGAAACACCATATATTTT.

The rearrangement joins TRBV19 to TRBJ2-3; D uncertain. In germline, CDR1 is LNHDA, CDR2 SQIVND (reference sequence). Trimming stripped 1 base from V and 1 base from J, with 3 bases between. The CDR3 is 13 amino acids. The CDR3 loop reads CASSIVRTDTQYF. CDR3 coding DNA: TGTGCCAGTAGTATAGTCCGCACAGATACGCAGTATTTT.

The rearrangement joins TRBV6-2 or TRBV6-3 to TRBJ2-7, with D uncertain. Per germline, CDR1 MNHEY and CDR2 SVGEGT. This CDR3 is 11 amino acids long. Trimming removed 2 bases from V and 5 bases from J, with 4 bases in between. The CDR3 nucleotides are TGTGCCAGCAGTTACCCGGACGAGCAGTACTTC. This translates into CASSYPDEQYF.